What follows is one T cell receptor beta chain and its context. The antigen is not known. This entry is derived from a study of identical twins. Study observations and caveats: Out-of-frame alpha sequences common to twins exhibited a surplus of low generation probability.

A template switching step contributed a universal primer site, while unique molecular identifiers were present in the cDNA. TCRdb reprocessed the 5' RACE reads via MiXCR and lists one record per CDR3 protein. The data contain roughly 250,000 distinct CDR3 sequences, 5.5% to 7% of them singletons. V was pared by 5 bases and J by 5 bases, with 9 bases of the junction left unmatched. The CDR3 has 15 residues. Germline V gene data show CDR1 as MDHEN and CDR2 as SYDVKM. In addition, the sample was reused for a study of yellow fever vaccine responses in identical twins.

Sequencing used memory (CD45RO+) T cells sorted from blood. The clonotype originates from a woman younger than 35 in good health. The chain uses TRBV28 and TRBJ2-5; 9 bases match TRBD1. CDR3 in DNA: TGTGCCAGCAGTCCTCGGACAGGGGATGTGGAGACCCAGTACTTC. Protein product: CASSPRTGDVETQYF.